This passage covers 23 T cell receptor beta chains from one sample sequenced in a study of Graves' ophthalmopathy and Graves' hyperthyroidism. As the template, RNA transcripts were used to amplify TCR beta CDR3 regions. In the first round, RT-PCR was carried out with HTBI primers, and a multiplex PCR formed the second round. TCRdb used MiXCR to reprocess the multiplex PCR reads, holding one entry per CDR3 protein. This sample has 300,000 to 400,000 distinct CDR3 sequences; 15% to 20% occur once, and the top ten carry 9% to 15%. The specimen sequenced was peripheral blood. The receptor source for this set is an adult man with Graves' ophthalmopathy.

This clonotype was seen only a few times. The chain recombines TRBV15 with TRBJ2-5; tentative D call: TRBD2 (7 bases). V lost 4 bases, J lost 4 bases, and 13 bases lay in between. Germline V gene data show CDR1 as LNHNV and CDR2 as YYDKDF (reference sequence). This CDR3 comprises 14 residues. CDR3 in DNA: TGTGCCACCAGCACACGAGGGGGGGGAGAGACCCAGTACTTC. Encoded protein: CATSTRGGGETQYF.

V gene TRBV11-2 combines with J gene TRBJ2-7; TRBD2 matches 9 bases. The germline V gene has CDR1 SGHAT and CDR2 FQNNGV. The CDR3 is 15 amino acids. J lost 6 bases, V lost 4 bases, and 10 bases had no gene match. The chain's CDR3 is CASSSTSGRLGEQYF. The CDR3 nucleotides are TGTGCCAGCAGCTCTACGAGCGGGAGGCTGGGCGAGCAGTACTTC.

This clonotype was observed at least ten times. This chain connects TRBV3-1 to TRBJ2-4, with D tentatively TRBD1 or TRBD2 (5 bases each). Trimming left V 5 bases short and J 1 base short, with 9 bases between. CDR3 length: 14 amino acids. Germline-derived CDR1 and CDR2 are LGHDT and YNNKEL (reference sequence). The chain's CDR3 is CASSARGAKNIQYF. As DNA, the CDR3 is TGTGCCAGCAGCGCCCGGGGCGCCAAAAACATTCAGTACTTC.

This clonotype was found many times. This chain connects TRBV3-1 to TRBJ2-2; D unresolved. CDR1 is LGHDT and CDR2 is YNNKEL in the germline V gene (reference sequence). Deletions cut 7 bases from V and 6 bases from J, with 15 bases between. The CDR3 has 14 residues. The CDR3 loop is CASTLNSGSGELFF. The CDR3 DNA follows: TGTGCCAGCACCCTAAATTCGGGCTCCGGGGAGCTGTTTTTT.

This clonotype appeared many times. The gene calls are TRBV5-1 and TRBJ2-1; 12 bases are a match to TRBD2. Germline values: CDR1 SGHRS, CDR2 YFSETQ. The J segment lost 0 bases and the V segment lost 3 bases, leaving 10 bases of the junction unmatched. This CDR3 spans 19 amino acids. DNA for the CDR3: TGCGCCAGCAGCTCAGCCGGGACTAGCGGGTTGGGCTCCTACAATGAGCAGTTCTTC. Its protein is CASSSAGTSGLGSYNEQFF.

This clonotype was seen ten or more times. The rearrangement uses TRBV12-3 or TRBV12-4 and TRBJ1-5; 9 nucleotides line up with TRBD1. This CDR3 region has 15 residues. V gave up 6 bases and J gave up 6 bases; unmatched junction bases: 9. The CDR3 DNA reads TGTGCCAGCAGATCCCGGGACAGGGTAGGTCAGCCCCAGCATTTT. It codes for CASRSRDRVGQPQHF.

The J gene is TRBJ2-5, the V gene TRBV7-3; D is ambiguous. This CDR3 contains 13 residues. V dropped 1 base and J dropped 5 bases, with 8 bases sitting between them. CDR1 SGHTA and CDR2 FQGTGA come from the germline V gene. CDR3 bases: TGTGCCAGCAGCTTAAACCCTGGGGAGACCCAGTACTTC. Amino acids: CASSLNPGETQYF.

This clonotype was recorded many times. The chain joins TRBV12-3 or TRBV12-4 to TRBJ2-7, with D possibly TRBD1 on 6 matching bases. The CDR3 is 13 residues long. V shed 1 base and J shed 5 bases, with 9 bases lying between them. CDR3 in amino acids: CASSLDRVNEQYF. CDR3 DNA sequence: TGTGCCAGCAGTTTAGACAGGGTCAACGAGCAGTACTTC.

The chain uses TRBV18 and TRBJ1-2, with TRBD1 matching 10 bases. CDR3 length equals 14 residues. The ends lost 3 bases at V and 7 bases at J; junction bases unmatched: 5. The germline CDR1 and CDR2 sequences are KGHSH and LQKENI. The CDR3 DNA follows: TGTGCCAGCTCACCTGGGACAGGGGACTTTGGCTACACCTTC. Its translation is CASSPGTGDFGYTF.

This clonotype was seen many times. The rearrangement joins TRBV28 to TRBJ1-1; no firm D call. CDR1 is MDHEN, CDR2 SYDVKM, per germline. CDR3 length: 13 residues. Deletions cut 7 bases from V and 1 base from J, with 10 bases between. In nucleotides, the CDR3 is TGTGCCAGCAAAGAGGGAGGGAACACTGAAGCTTTCTTT. Its translation: CASKEGGNTEAFF.

This clonotype was found many times. V and J are TRBV5-1 and TRBJ2-7; 10 bases align to TRBD1. CDR1 is SGHRS, CDR2 YFSETQ, per germline. The J segment lost 6 bases and the V segment lost 0 bases, leaving 9 bases of the junction unmatched. There are 16 residues in the CDR3. This CDR3 is CASSLDGTGALSEQYF. The CDR3 DNA is TGCGCCAGCAGCTTGGATGGGACAGGGGCCCTCAGCGAGCAGTACTTC.

This clonotype was seen at least ten times. This rearrangement joins TRBV6-5 to TRBJ1-1; D gene unclear. V dropped 2 bases and J dropped 5 bases, with 6 bases sitting between them. CDR1 is MNHEY, CDR2 SVGAGI, per germline. CDR3 length: 12 amino acids. The CDR3 coding sequence is TGTGCCAGCAGTTACGCTGGAACTGAAGCTTTCTTT. Encoded protein: CASSYAGTEAFF.

The V call is TRBV6-1, the J call TRBJ2-7; 11 bases fit TRBD1. The DNA end favors TRBJ2-1, so the J call may be wrong. The V gene's germline CDR1 is MNHNS and CDR2 SASEGT. The CDR3 has 13 amino acids. The CDR3, as DNA: TGTGCCAGCAGTGTGGGACAGGGGGACGAGCAGTTCTTC. It is translated as CASSVGQGDEQFF.

Worth noting for this clonotype: One end of the junction does not line up with germline, which may come from a read error. The CDR3 DNA is TGTGCCAGCAGGGGCGGGGGAGGGGAAGGAACTGAAGCTTCCTTT. This sequence encodes CASRGGGGEGTEASF. The V and J genes are TRBV6-1 and TRBJ1-1, with D possibly matching TRBD1 (5 bases). The CDR3 loop spans 15 amino acids. Germline loops: CDR1 MNHNS, CDR2 SASEGT.

This clonotype was counted ten times or more. This chain uses TRBV4-3 with TRBJ2-7; 9 nucleotides match TRBD2. Germline assignment: CDR1 LGHNA and CDR2 YSLEER. The CDR3 has 15 residues. The junction had 8 bases not matched to a gene; V was cut back by 2 bases and J by 6 bases. DNA for the CDR3: TGCGCCAGCAGCCAACTGCGGGGGGGCGGATCCGAGCAGTACTTC. Its protein is CASSQLRGGGSEQYF.

This clonotype was counted ten times or more. The rearrangement uses TRBV6-5 and TRBJ1-2, with 11 positions matching TRBD1. V shed 9 bases and J 2 bases; nucleotides not matched to a gene: 2. The CDR3 is 13 amino acids. From germline, CDR1 is MNHEY and CDR2 SVGAGI. CDR3 in amino acids: CASWDRGNYGYTF. The CDR3 DNA is TGTGCCAGTTGGGACAGGGGGAACTATGGCTACACCTTC.

This clonotype was counted at least ten times. The chain recombines TRBV30 with TRBJ2-7, with D possibly TRBD1 on 5 matching bases. This CDR3 spans 16 amino acids. The V and J ends lost 0 bases and 0 bases respectively, with 15 bases between them. Per the germline V gene, CDR1 is GTSNPN and CDR2 is SVGIG (reference sequence). As DNA, the CDR3 is TGTGCCTGGAGTGTACCCCGAACAGGAGACTCCTACGAGCAGTACTTC. It encodes CAWSVPRTGDSYEQYF.

There are many counts of this clonotype. The chain recombines TRBV11-2 with TRBJ2-5, with 9 bases that match TRBD2. V was pared by 3 bases and J by 4 bases, with 9 bases of the junction left unmatched. CDR3 length: 16 residues. Germline V gives CDR1 SGHAT, CDR2 FQNNGV. As DNA, the CDR3 is TGTGCCAGCAGCTTTATTGGGCGGGAGGGCCGAGAGACCCAGTACTTC. As protein: CASSFIGREGRETQYF.

V usage is TRBV6-2 or TRBV6-3 and J usage is TRBJ2-2; D might be TRBD1 (5 bases). The V end was cut by 2 bases, the J end by 9 bases, with 28 bases between. The CDR3 runs 19 residues. Germline CDR1 is MNHEY and CDR2 is SVGEGT. For the CDR3, the DNA is TGTGCCAGCAGTTACCATGGACGTTTTAGGGGTGCGGAGACCAGGGAGCTGTTTTTT. It encodes CASSYHGRFRGAETRELFF.

The CDR3 is CASSPGQGAFNTEAFF. The CDR3 DNA follows: TGTGCCAGCAGTCCGGGACAGGGGGCTTTCAACACTGAAGCTTTCTTT. The chain employs TRBV6-1 and TRBJ1-1; 12 nucleotides align to TRBD1. J gave up 2 bases and V 5 bases, and 6 bases lay outside the gene matches. CDR1 is MNHNS, CDR2 SASEGT, per germline. This CDR3 has 16 amino acids.

This clonotype has a count of ten or more. V gene TRBV20-1 combines with J gene TRBJ1-1; unclear D gene. The V gene lost 6 bases and the J gene lost 3 bases, with 17 bases spanning the gap. The CDR3 is made up of 14 amino acids. Germline V gene data show CDR1 as DFQATT and CDR2 as SNEGSKA (reference sequence). The CDR3 DNA reads as TGCAGTGCCACCCCATCGGGGAGGCACACTGAAGCTTTCTTT. Translated: CSATPSGRHTEAFF.

CDR3 amino acids: CASSQTKFEQYF. DNA for the CDR3: TGTGCCAGCAGCCAGACTAAATTTGAGCAGTACTTC. The chain links TRBV28 to TRBJ2-7; D might be TRBD2 (5 bases). The CDR3 consists of 12 residues. From germline, CDR1 is MDHEN and CDR2 SYDVKM. Between the trimmed V and J ends, which lost 6 bases and 7 bases, there was a span of 13 bases.

The rearrangement links TRBV11-2 to TRBJ2-7, with 8 nucleotides matching TRBD2. Germline CDR1 reads SGHAT; CDR2 reads FQNNGV. The CDR3 sequence is 16 residues long. Unmatched junction bases numbered 13, after V lost 2 bases and J lost 7 bases. CDR3 region: CASSLWSLGGGHEQYF. CDR3 DNA sequence: TGTGCCAGCAGCTTATGGAGCTTGGGCGGGGGGCATGAGCAGTACTTC.